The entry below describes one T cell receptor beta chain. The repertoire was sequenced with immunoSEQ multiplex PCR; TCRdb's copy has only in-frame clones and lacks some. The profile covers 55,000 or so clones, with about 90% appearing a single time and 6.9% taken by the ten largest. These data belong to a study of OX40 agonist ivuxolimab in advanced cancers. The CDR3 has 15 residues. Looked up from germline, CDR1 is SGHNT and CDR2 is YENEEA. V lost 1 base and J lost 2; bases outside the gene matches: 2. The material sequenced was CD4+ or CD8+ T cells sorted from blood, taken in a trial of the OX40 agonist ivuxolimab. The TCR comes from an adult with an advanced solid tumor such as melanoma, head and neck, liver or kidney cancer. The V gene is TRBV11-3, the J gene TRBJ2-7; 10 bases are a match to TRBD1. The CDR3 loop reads CASSLGGTGAYEQYF. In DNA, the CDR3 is TGTGCCAGCAGCTTAGGCGGGACAGGGGCCTACGAGCAGTACTTC.